This entry lists 13 T cell receptor beta chains sequenced from one sample in a study of OX40 agonist ivuxolimab in advanced cancers. Sequencing used immunoSEQ multiplex PCR; TCRdb keeps in-frame clones, though not all of them. The table has roughly 110,000 clones, 80% to 95% seen once. The material was CD4+ or CD8+ T cells sorted from blood, obtained in a trial of the OX40 agonist ivuxolimab. Source of these receptors: an adult with an advanced solid tumor such as melanoma, head and neck, liver or kidney cancer.

The chain combines TRBV10-3 with TRBJ2-2, with no clear D. Germline V lookup: CDR1 ENHRY, CDR2 SYGVKD. CDR3 length: 13 residues. V lost 3 bases and J 7 bases, leaving 9 bases between the germline ends. The CDR3 sequence: CAISERRDGELFF. Written as DNA, the CDR3 is TGTGCCATCAGTGAAAGACGAGACGGGGAGCTGTTTTTT.

The chain couples TRBV5-4 to TRBJ1-1; a possible D gene is TRBD1 (5 bases). Trimming removed 4 bases from V and 1 base from J, with 11 bases in between. This CDR3 region has 14 residues. The germline V gene has CDR1 SGHNT and CDR2 YYREEE (reference sequence). As DNA, the CDR3 is TGTGCCAGCAGCCCTGGGAGGGGGAACACTGAAGCTTTCTTT. It specifies CASSPGRGNTEAFF. Variable domain in full (rest from reference TRBV5-4 and TRBJ1-1): ETGVTQSPTHLIKTRGQQVTLRCSSQSGHNTVSWYQQALGQGPQFIFQYYREEENGRGNFPPRFSGLQFPNYSSELNVNALELDDSALYLCASSPGRGNTEAFFGQGTRLTVV.

V is TRBV30 and J is TRBJ2-3, with D perhaps being TRBD1 or TRBD2 (7 bases each). The V end was cut by 2 bases, the J end by 7 bases, with 10 bases between. Germline V gene data show CDR1 as GTSNPN and CDR2 as SVGIG (reference sequence). The CDR3 spans 12 residues. CDR3 protein: CAWSQGGNTQYF. Here the CDR3 DNA reads TGTGCCTGGAGTCAGGGGGGGAATACGCAGTATTTT.

The chain recombines TRBV9 with TRBJ2-1; 7 bases match TRBD2. The CDR3 is 17 residues long. Germline V gives CDR1 SGDLS, CDR2 YYNGEE. Germline trimming cut 4 bases from V and 0 bases from J; bases unmatched to any gene: 10. DNA of the CDR3: TGTGCCAGCAGCCCACGGGGGGACCTTAGCTCCTACAATGAGCAGTTCTTC. This encodes CASSPRGDLSSYNEQFF.

The rearrangement joins TRBV4-2 to TRBJ2-5; D ambiguous. The germline gives CDR1 LGHNA, CDR2 YNFKEQ. The germline V and J ends were trimmed by 0 bases and 4 bases, with 6 bases remaining between them. The CDR3 contains 13 residues. This CDR3 is CASSQDMRETQYF. For the CDR3, the DNA is TGTGCCAGCAGCCAAGATATGAGAGAGACCCAGTACTTC.

The J gene is TRBJ1-5, the V gene TRBV5-4; tentative D call: TRBD1 (5 bases). CDR1 and CDR2 (germline): SGHNT, YYREEE (reference sequence). Deletions cut 4 bases from V and 9 bases from J, with 14 bases between. CDR3 length: 13 residues. The chain's CDR3 is CASSQDTARPQHF. Written as DNA, the CDR3 is TGTGCCAGCAGCCAGGACACGGCGAGGCCCCAGCATTTT.

The chain links TRBV13 to TRBJ1-1; no definite D call. This CDR3 is built from 14 residues. Germline CDR1 is PRHDT and CDR2 is FYEKMQ (reference sequence). V was clipped by 8 bases and J by 1 base, with 14 bases between them. CDR3 region: CASLPVGPNTEAFF. The CDR3 coding sequence is TGTGCCAGCCTACCCGTGGGCCCGAACACTGAAGCTTTCTTT.

The chain employs TRBV28 and TRBJ2-3, with no clear D. The CDR3 contains 10 residues. V lost 10 bases and J 5 bases, leaving 7 bases between the germline ends. Germline V CDR1 and CDR2: MDHEN, SYDVKM. The CDR3 coding sequence is TGTGCCATTAGTCGAGATACGCAGTATTTT. Translation: CAISRDTQYF.

The genes are TRBV19 and TRBJ1-4, with D possibly being TRBD1 (5 bases). V lost 3 bases and J lost 3, with 11 bases in between. The germline CDR1 and CDR2 sequences are LNHDA and SQIVND (reference sequence). The CDR3 loop spans 15 amino acids. The CDR3 sequence is CASSMLGDPNEKLFF. DNA for the CDR3: TGTGCCAGTAGTATGTTAGGGGACCCTAATGAAAAACTGTTTTTT.

The rearrangement uses TRBV7-2 and TRBJ1-3; 10 bases are shared with TRBD1. The CDR3 length is 16 residues. Germline values: CDR1 SGHTA, CDR2 FQGNSA. Unmatched junction bases numbered 6, after V lost 6 bases and J lost 1 base. CDR3 amino acids: CASSQDRGVSGNTIYF. CDR3 DNA sequence: TGTGCCAGCAGTCAGGACAGGGGGGTTTCTGGAAACACCATATATTTT.

This clone was detected once. This chain uses TRBV7-3 with TRBJ2-3; D unresolved. The V end was cut by 5 bases, the J end by 0 bases, with 6 bases between. The V gene's germline CDR1 is SGHTA and CDR2 FQGTGA. This CDR3 spans 13 amino acids. CDR3 in amino acids: CASSDISTDTQYF. The CDR3 DNA is TGTGCCAGCAGCGATATTAGCACAGATACGCAGTATTTT.

This chain uses TRBV28 with TRBJ2-3, with 10 bases fitting TRBD2. The CDR3 spans 14 residues. The V gene's germline CDR1 is MDHEN and CDR2 SYDVKM. Losses at the gene ends were 6 bases for V and 5 bases for J; bases not matched to a gene: 5. The chain's CDR3 is CASSPGTSVDTQYF. The DNA for the CDR3 is TGTGCCAGCAGCCCCGGGACTAGCGTAGATACGCAGTATTTT.

This rearrangement joins TRBV28 to TRBJ2-7, with TRBD2 matching over 8 bases. CDR1 and CDR2 (germline): MDHEN, SYDVKM. V lost 1 base, J lost 4 bases, and 6 bases stayed unmatched. This CDR3 is 15 amino acids long. The CDR3 coding sequence is TGTGCCAGCAGTTTATCTCTAGCGGGCCTATACGAGCAGTACTTC. Its protein is CASSLSLAGLYEQYF.